This entry lists 18 T cell receptor beta chains sequenced from one sample in a study of cytomegalovirus exposure and HLA in healthy donors. In the PCR, 60 Vbeta and 13 Jbeta primers were used. Sequenced by immunoSEQ multiplex PCR; TCRdb stores in-frame clones only, minus some. The table records about 64,000 clones, roughly 87% of them present only once. Specimen: PBMCs. The source is a female donor in good health and CMV-seronegative.

The chain combines TRBV4-1 with TRBJ1-4; 9 bases agree with TRBD1. The junction had 2 bases not matched to a gene; V was cut back by 4 bases and J by 5 bases. This CDR3 spans 14 amino acids. Germline CDR1 is MGHRA and CDR2 is YSYEKL. The CDR3 DNA follows: TGCGCCAGCAGCCCTGGACAGGGGAATGAAAAACTGTTTTTT. Translation gives CASSPGQGNEKLFF.

The chain joins TRBV5-1 to TRBJ2-7, with D maybe TRBD1 (6 bases). Germline V gives CDR1 SGHRS, CDR2 YFSETQ. Between the trimmed V and J ends, which lost 4 bases and 4 bases, there was a span of 15 bases. This CDR3 is 14 amino acids long. The CDR3 reads CASSQPPDRYEQYF. The CDR3 DNA sequence: TGCGCCAGCAGCCAACCTCCCGACAGGTACGAGCAGTACTTC.

This clone is a singleton in its sample. V usage is TRBV29-1 and J usage is TRBJ2-3, with 12 positions matching TRBD2. CDR3 length: 14 residues. The germline V gene has CDR1 SQVTM and CDR2 ANQGSEA. J gave up 4 bases and V 6 bases, and 5 bases lay outside the gene matches. CDR3 amino acids: CSVRTSGVADTQYF. CDR3 DNA sequence: TGCAGCGTCCGGACTAGCGGGGTGGCAGATACGCAGTATTTT.

This clone has only one observation. Sequence at one end of the junction differs from germline and may be a read error. The chain combines TRBV7-9 with TRBJ1-1; D may be TRBD1 (6 bases). Germline CDR1 SEHNR, CDR2 FQNEAQ (reference sequence). The CDR3 sequence is 15 residues long. The CDR3 DNA reads TGTTCCAGCAGCCTACAGGGCCTGATGAACACTGAAGCTTTCTTT. Translating it yields CSSSLQGLMNTEAFF.

The chain is built from TRBV27 and TRBJ1-1; 7 nucleotides align to TRBD1. This CDR3 is built from 12 residues. CDR1 is MNHEY, CDR2 SMNVEV, per germline (reference sequence). V lost 6 bases, J lost 10 bases, and 8 bases stayed unmatched. This chain's CDR3 is CASRGQAGGAFF. The CDR3 DNA reads as TGTGCCAGCAGAGGACAGGCTGGGGGAGCTTTCTTT.

The rearrangement links TRBV9 to TRBJ1-2; weak D call: TRBD1 (5 bases). V lost 0 bases to trimming and J lost 5 bases, with 11 bases between them. Germline V gene sequence: CDR1 SGDLS, CDR2 YYNGEE. The length of the CDR3 is 14 residues. The chain's CDR3 is CASSVAQGSYGYTF. In DNA, the CDR3 is TGTGCCAGCAGCGTAGCGCAGGGATCGTATGGCTACACCTTC.

V is TRBV7-9 and J is TRBJ2-3; 8 nucleotides match TRBD2. The germline gives CDR1 SEHNR, CDR2 FQNEAQ (reference sequence). V shed 3 bases, J shed 5 bases, and the junction held 7 bases outside the gene matches. The CDR3 has 15 residues. The CDR3 loop is CASSFRTGREDTQYF. CDR3 sequence (DNA): TGTGCCAGCAGCTTCAGGACCGGGAGGGAAGATACGCAGTATTTT.

The V and J genes are TRBV2 and TRBJ1-2; 12 bases line up with TRBD1. Germline CDR1 SNHLY, CDR2 FYNNEI. V was pared by 4 bases and J by 5 bases, with 8 bases of the junction left unmatched. This CDR3 comprises 16 residues. CDR3 loop: CASSGPGDRGPYGYTF. CDR3 in DNA: TGTGCCAGCAGTGGACCGGGGGACAGGGGGCCATATGGCTACACCTTC. The full variable domain, its missing parts supplied by reference TRBV2 and TRBJ1-2, is EPEVTQTPSHQVTQMGQEVILRCVPISNHLYFYWYRQILGQKVEFLVSFYNNEISEKSEIFDDQFSVERPDGSNFTLKIRSTKLEDSAMYFCASSGPGDRGPYGYTFGSGTRLTVV.

The chain uses TRBV11-2 and TRBJ2-2; 7 bases fit TRBD1. This CDR3 comprises 19 residues. Trimming cost V 2 bases and J 7 bases; bases outside gene matches: 19. Germline CDR1 is SGHAT and CDR2 is FQNNGV. This chain's CDR3 is CASSLPIKGARGYLGELFF. CDR3 coding DNA: TGTGCCAGCAGCTTACCTATAAAGGGGGCAAGGGGGTATCTCGGGGAGCTGTTTTTT.

The chain links TRBV9 to TRBJ2-5, with unresolved D. The CDR3 is 13 amino acids. The V end was cut by 0 bases, the J end by 5 bases, with 8 bases between. Germline loops: CDR1 SGDLS, CDR2 YYNGEE. The DNA for the CDR3 is TGTGCCAGCAGCGTAGACAGCCTCGAGACCCAGTACTTC. Translated, it gives CASSVDSLETQYF.

The chain is built from TRBV7-2 and TRBJ2-1; 11 positions match TRBD2. The germline gives CDR1 SGHTA, CDR2 FQGNSA. The J segment lost 7 bases and the V segment lost 7 bases, leaving 9 bases of the junction unmatched. The CDR3 runs to 15 residues. CDR3 sequence reads: CASKTSGGRGNEQFF. CDR3 nucleotide sequence: TGTGCCAGCAAAACTAGCGGGGGCAGGGGGAATGAGCAGTTCTTC.

The CDR3 DNA reads as TGTGCCAGCAGCTCCGCCGGACTAGCGGAAGAGACCCAGTACTTC. It yields the protein CASSSAGLAEETQYF. This sequence joins TRBV11-2 and TRBJ2-5, with 10 bases matching TRBD2. Germline CDR1 SGHAT, CDR2 FQNNGV. Unmatched junction bases numbered 5, after V lost 4 bases and J lost 3 bases. The length of the CDR3 is 15 residues.

This chain uses TRBV4-3 with TRBJ1-2, with TRBD1 matching 9 bases. Per germline, CDR1 LGHNA and CDR2 YSLEER. The trim removed 4 bases at V and 8 bases at J, leaving 14 bases unmatched. The CDR3 runs 16 residues. The DNA for the CDR3 is TGCGCCAGCAGCCCAGATTCATGGGGACAGGGTAAAGGCTACACCTTC. The encoded protein is CASSPDSWGQGKGYTF.

The V and J genes are TRBV11-2 and TRBJ1-3; weak D call: TRBD1 (6 bases). From germline, CDR1 is SGHAT and CDR2 FQNNGV. The CDR3 is 17 residues long. The V end lost 2 bases, the J end lost 0 bases, and 14 bases lay between the germline ends. The CDR3 nucleotides are TGTGCCAGCAGCTTACAGGGGACGGCTAGCTCTGGAAACACCATATATTTT. Its protein product is CASSLQGTASSGNTIYF.

The chain recombines TRBV2 with TRBJ2-6; D is possibly TRBD1 (6 bases). The germline V gene encodes CDR1 SNHLY and CDR2 FYNNEI. Trimming left V 3 bases short and J 0 bases short, with 18 bases between. There are 19 residues in the CDR3. CDR3 loop: CASSEAGRGPASGANVLTF. Here the CDR3 DNA reads TGTGCCAGCAGTGAGGCAGGCAGGGGACCCGCCTCTGGGGCCAACGTCCTGACTTTC.

The J gene is TRBJ1-2, the V gene TRBV6-5; D remains ambiguous. This CDR3 is 16 amino acids long. Germline assignment: CDR1 MNHEY and CDR2 SVGAGI. V lost 0 bases and J 5 bases, leaving 16 bases between the germline ends. CDR3 sequence: CASSYSEAALGYGYTF. DNA for the CDR3: TGTGCCAGCAGTTACTCGGAGGCAGCCTTAGGGTATGGCTACACCTTC.

V is TRBV25-1 and J is TRBJ2-2, with 9 bases aligning to TRBD2. Germline CDR1 and CDR2: MGHDK and SYGVNS. The CDR3 length is 16 residues. The junction had 7 bases not matched to a gene; V was cut back by 4 bases and J by 4 bases. CDR3 loop: CASSGGLAVTTGELFF. In DNA form, the CDR3 reads TGTGCCAGCAGTGGGGGACTAGCTGTGACCACCGGGGAGCTGTTTTTT. Based on the CDR3 plus reference TRBV25-1 and TRBJ2-2, the full variable domain is EADIYQTPRYLVIGTGKKITLECSQTMGHDKMYWYQQDPGMELHLIHYSYGVNSTEKGDLSSESTVSRIRTEHFPLTLESARPSHTSQYLCASSGGLAVTTGELFFGEGSRLTVL.

J is TRBJ2-7 and V is TRBV27; tentative D call: TRBD1 (6 bases). The V end lost 5 bases, the J end lost 2 bases, and 13 bases lay between the germline ends. The CDR3 loop spans 14 amino acids. Germline CDR1 and CDR2: MNHEY and SMNVEV (reference sequence). As DNA, the CDR3 is TGTGCCAGCAGTCCCTCCACAGGGACCTACGAGCAGTACTTC. Translating it yields CASSPSTGTYEQYF.